This T cell receptor beta chain comes out of a study of CD8+ T cells in alopecia areata. Study as a whole: Tofacitinib was taken orally by treated patients, and the dose was 5 to 10 mg twice daily. Scoring of severity for treated patients was based on percentage of affected scalp area.

Treatment described: oral pan-JAK inhibitor, 5-10 mg twice daily. The CDR3 totals 13 residues. Germline loops: CDR1 GTSNPN, CDR2 SVGIG (reference sequence). Trimming stripped 0 bases from V and 0 bases from J, with 5 bases between. Overall study findings and caveats: With just one nonresponder, it is still uncertain whether baseline CD8+ expansion relates to response. Lesional scalp, notably in alopecia totalis/universalis, had clonality above that of normal scalp.

cDNA serving as the sequencing template came from extracted, reverse transcribed RNA. Some clones are missing from TCRdb's copy, which holds only in-frame ones; the method was immunoSEQ multiplex PCR. This table has about 270,000 clones, 60% appearing once. For this clone: What it binds is not known. Other DNA variants within this sample encode the same CDR3.

This sequence was found in a human donor with alopecia areata. The gene calls are TRBV30 and TRBJ1-1; D uncertain. The sequenced sample was CD4+ T cells sorted from blood, obtained around week 54, from a patient treated with tofacitinib. For the CDR3, the DNA is TGTGCCTGGAGTGTACTTGTGAACACTGAAGCTTTCTTT. Its protein product is CAWSVLVNTEAFF.